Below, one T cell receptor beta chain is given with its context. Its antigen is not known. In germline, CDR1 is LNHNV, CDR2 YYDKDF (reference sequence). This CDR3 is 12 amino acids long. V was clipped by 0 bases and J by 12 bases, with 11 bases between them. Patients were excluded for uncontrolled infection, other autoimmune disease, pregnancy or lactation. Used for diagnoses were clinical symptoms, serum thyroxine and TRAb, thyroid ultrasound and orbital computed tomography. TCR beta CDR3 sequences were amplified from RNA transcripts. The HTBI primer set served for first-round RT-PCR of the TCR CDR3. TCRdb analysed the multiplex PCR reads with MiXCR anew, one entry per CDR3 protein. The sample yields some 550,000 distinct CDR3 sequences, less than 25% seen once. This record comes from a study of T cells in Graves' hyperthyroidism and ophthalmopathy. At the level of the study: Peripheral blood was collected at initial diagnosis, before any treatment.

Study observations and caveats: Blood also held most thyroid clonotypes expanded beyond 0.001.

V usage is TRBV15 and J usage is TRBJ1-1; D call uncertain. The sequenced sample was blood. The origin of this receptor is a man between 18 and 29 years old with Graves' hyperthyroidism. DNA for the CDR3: TGTGCCACCAGCAGAGATTACGGGGTCTCTTTCTTT. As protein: CATSRDYGVSFF.